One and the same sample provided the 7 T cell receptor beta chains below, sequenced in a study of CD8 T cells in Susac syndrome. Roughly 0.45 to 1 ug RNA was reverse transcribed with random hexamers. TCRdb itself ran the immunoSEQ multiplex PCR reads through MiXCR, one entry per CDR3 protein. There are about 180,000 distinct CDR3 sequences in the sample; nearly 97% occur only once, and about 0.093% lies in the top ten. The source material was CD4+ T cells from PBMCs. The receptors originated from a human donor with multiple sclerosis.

The CDR3 DNA follows: TGTGCCAGTAGTATGGGCACCGGGGAGCTGTTTTTT. This sequence encodes CASSMGTGELFF. The J gene is TRBJ2-2, the V gene TRBV19; D gene ambiguous. The CDR3 length is 12 residues. Germline V CDR1 and CDR2: LNHDA, SQIVND (reference sequence). Trimming stripped 3 bases from V and 4 bases from J, with 3 bases between.

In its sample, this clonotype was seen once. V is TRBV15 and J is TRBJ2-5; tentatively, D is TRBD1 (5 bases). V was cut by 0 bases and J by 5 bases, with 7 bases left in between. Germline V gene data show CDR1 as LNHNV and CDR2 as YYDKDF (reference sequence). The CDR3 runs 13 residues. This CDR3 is CATSRESGETQYF. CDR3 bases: TGTGCCACCAGCAGAGAGTCAGGGGAGACCCAGTACTTC.

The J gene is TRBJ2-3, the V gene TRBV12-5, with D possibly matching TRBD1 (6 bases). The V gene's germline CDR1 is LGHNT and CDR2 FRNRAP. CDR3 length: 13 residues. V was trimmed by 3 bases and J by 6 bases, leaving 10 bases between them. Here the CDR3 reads CASGFTGTDTQYF. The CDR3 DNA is TGTGCTAGTGGTTTTACAGGGACGGATACGCAGTATTTT.

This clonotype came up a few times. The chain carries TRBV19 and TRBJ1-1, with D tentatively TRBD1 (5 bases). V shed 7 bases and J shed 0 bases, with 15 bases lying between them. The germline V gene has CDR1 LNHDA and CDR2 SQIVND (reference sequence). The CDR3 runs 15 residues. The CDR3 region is CASTIDSGMNTEAFF. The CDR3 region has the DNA TGTGCCAGTACCATCGACAGCGGGATGAACACTGAAGCTTTCTTT. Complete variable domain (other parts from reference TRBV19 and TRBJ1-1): DGGITQSPKYLFRKEGQNVTLSCEQNLNHDAMYWYRQDPGQGLRLIYYSQIVNDFQKGDIAEGYSVSREKKESFPLTVTSAQKNPTAFYLCASTIDSGMNTEAFFGQGTRLTVV.

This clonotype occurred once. The CDR3 DNA reads TGTGCCAGCAGTCTACTGAGGGACGAGCAGTACTTC. This encodes CASSLLRDEQYF. V usage is TRBV28 and J usage is TRBJ2-7, with D perhaps matching TRBD2 (5 bases). Germline CDR1 is MDHEN and CDR2 is SYDVKM. With 5 bases removed from V and 5 bases from J, the gap between germline ends came to 10 bases. This CDR3 spans 12 amino acids.

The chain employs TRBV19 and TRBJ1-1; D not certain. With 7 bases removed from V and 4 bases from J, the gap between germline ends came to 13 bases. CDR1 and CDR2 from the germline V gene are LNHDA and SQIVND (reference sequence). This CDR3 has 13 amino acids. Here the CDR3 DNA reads TGTGCCAGTACCACTGGCACCTTCACTGAAGCTTTCTTT. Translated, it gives CASTTGTFTEAFF.

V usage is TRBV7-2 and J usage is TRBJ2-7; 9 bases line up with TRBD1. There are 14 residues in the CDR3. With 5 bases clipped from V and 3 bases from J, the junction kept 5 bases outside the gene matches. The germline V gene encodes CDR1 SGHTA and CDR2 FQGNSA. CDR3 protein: CASSPRTGDYEQYF. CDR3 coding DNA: TGTGCCAGCAGCCCGCGGACAGGGGACTACGAGCAGTACTTC. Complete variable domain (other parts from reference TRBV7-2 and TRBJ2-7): GAGVSQSPSNKVTEKGKDVELRCDPISGHTALYWYRQSLGQGLEFLIYFQGNSAPDKSGLPSDRFSAERTGGSVSTLTIQRTQQEDSAVYLCASSPRTGDYEQYFGPGTRLTVT.